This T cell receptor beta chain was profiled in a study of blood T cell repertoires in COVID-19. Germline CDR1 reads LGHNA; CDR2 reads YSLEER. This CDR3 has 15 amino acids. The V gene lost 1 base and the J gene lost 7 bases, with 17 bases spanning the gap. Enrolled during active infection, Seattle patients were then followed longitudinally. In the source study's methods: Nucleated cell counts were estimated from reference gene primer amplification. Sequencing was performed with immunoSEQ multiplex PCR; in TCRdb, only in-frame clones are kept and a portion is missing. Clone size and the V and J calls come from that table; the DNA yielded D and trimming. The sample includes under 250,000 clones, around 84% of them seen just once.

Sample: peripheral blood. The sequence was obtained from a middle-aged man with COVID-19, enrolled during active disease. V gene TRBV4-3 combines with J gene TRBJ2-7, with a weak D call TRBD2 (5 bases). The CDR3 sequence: CASSQGWTQPGEQYF. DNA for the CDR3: TGCGCCAGCAGCCAAGGTTGGACCCAGCCGGGGGAGCAGTACTTC.